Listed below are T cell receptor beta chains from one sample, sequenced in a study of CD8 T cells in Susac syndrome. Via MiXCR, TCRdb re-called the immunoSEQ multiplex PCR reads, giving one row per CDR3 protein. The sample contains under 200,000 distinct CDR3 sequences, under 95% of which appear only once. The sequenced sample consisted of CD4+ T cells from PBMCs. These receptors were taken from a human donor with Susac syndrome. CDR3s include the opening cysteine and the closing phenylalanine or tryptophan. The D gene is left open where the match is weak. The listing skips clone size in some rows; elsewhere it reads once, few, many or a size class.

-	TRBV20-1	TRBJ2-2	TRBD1	CSASPGTGNTGELFF	TGCAGTGCTTCCCCCGGGACAGGGAACACCGGGGAGCTGTTTTTT
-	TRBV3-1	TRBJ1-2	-	CASSQEGQGIYGYTF	TGTGCCAGCAGCCAAGAGGGGCAGGGGATCTATGGCTACACCTTC
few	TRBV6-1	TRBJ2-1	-	CASSPTETNEQFF	TGTGCCAGCAGCCCTACCGAGACGAATGAGCAGTTCTTC
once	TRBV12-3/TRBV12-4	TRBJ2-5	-	CASSLPGGGETQYF	TGTGCCAGCAGTTTACCAGGGGGAGGAGAGACCCAGTACTTC
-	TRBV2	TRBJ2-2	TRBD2	CASRSPGTRPTGELFF	TGTGCCAGCAGGAGTCCCGGGACTAGGCCCACCGGGGAGCTGTTTTTT
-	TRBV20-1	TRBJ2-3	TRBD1	CSARGTGGPDTQYF	TGCAGTGCTAGGGGGACAGGGGGTCCAGATACGCAGTATTTT
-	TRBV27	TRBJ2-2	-	CASSFSMGTGELFF	TGTGCCAGCAGTTTTTCGATGGGCACCGGGGAGCTGTTTTTT
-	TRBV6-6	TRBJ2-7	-	CASSYATWSSYEQYF	TGTGCCAGCAGCTACGCAACGTGGTCCTCCTACGAGCAGTACTTC
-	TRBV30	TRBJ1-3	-	CAWSYAALGNTIYF	TGTGCCTGGAGTTACGCCGCCCTGGGAAACACCATATATTTT
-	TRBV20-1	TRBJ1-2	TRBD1	CSARDPGQRRGYTF	TGCAGTGCTAGAGACCCGGGACAGCGCCGCGGCTACACCTTC
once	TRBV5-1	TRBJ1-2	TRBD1	CASSLDGTGNGYTF	TGCGCCAGCAGCTTGGATGGGACAGGGAACGGCTACACCTTC
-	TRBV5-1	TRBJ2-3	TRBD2	CASSPGREGDTQYF	TGCGCCAGCAGCCCGGGAAGGGAGGGAGATACGCAGTATTTT
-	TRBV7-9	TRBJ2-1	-	CASVGRERNEQFF	TGTGCCAGCGTTGGCAGGGAGAGGAATGAGCAGTTCTTC
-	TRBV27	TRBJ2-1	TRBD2	CASRPAGATYNEQFF	TGTGCCAGCAGGCCAGCGGGGGCAACCTACAATGAGCAGTTCTTC
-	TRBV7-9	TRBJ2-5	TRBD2	CASSPHVVAGETQYF	TGTGCCAGCAGCCCCCACGTAGTAGCGGGGGAGACCCAGTACTTC
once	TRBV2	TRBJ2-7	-	CASTNNLRGQYF	TGTGCCAGCACCAACAACCTCCGAGGGCAGTACTTC
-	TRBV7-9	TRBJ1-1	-	CASSQQGGSTEAFF	TGTGCCAGCAGCCAACAGGGTGGGTCCACTGAAGCTTTCTTT
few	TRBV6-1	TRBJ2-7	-	CASTHSGAIYEQYF	TGTGCCAGCACCCACTCGGGGGCAATCTACGAGCAGTACTTC
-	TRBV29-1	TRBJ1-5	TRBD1	CSVRQGDYNQPQHF	TGCAGCGTAAGACAGGGGGATTACAATCAGCCCCAGCATTTT
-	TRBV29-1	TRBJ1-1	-	CSVVQGWTEAFF	TGCAGCGTTGTACAGGGATGGACTGAAGCTTTCTTT
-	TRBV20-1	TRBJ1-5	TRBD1	CSAQGGSGGFGYQPQHF	TGCAGTGCCCAAGGGGGATCAGGGGGGTTCGGGTATCAGCCCCAGCATTTT
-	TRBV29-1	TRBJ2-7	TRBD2	CSVKRLASYEQYF	TGCAGCGTGAAGAGACTAGCCTCCTACGAGCAGTACTTC
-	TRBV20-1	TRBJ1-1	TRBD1	CSAAGSGQGNTEAFF	TGCAGTGCTGCGGGCTCGGGACAGGGGAACACTGAAGCTTTCTTT
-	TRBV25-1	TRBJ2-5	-	CASSEFTGISETQYF	TGTGCCAGCAGTGAATTTACAGGGATCTCAGAGACCCAGTACTTC
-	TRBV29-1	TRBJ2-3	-	CSVEEGVGADTQYF	TGCAGCGTTGAAGAGGGGGTCGGGGCAGATACGCAGTATTTT